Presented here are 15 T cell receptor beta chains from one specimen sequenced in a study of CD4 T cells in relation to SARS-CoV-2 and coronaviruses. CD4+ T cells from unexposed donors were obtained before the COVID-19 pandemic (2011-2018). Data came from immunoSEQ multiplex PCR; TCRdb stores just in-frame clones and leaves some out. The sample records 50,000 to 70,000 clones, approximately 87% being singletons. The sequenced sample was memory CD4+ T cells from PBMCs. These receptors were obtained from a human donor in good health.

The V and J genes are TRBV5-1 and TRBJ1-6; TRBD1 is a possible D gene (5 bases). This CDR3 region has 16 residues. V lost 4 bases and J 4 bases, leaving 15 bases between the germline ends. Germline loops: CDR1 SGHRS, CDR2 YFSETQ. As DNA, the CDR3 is TGCGCCAGCAGCCTCAGGTCAGGGACTTATAATTCACCCCTCCACTTT. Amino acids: CASSLRSGTYNSPLHF.

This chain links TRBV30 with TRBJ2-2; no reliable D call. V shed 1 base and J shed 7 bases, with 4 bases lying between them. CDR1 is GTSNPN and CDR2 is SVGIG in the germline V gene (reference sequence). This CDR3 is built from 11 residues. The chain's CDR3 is CAWSGVGELFF. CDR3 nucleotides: TGTGCCTGGAGTGGTGTCGGGGAGCTGTTTTTT.

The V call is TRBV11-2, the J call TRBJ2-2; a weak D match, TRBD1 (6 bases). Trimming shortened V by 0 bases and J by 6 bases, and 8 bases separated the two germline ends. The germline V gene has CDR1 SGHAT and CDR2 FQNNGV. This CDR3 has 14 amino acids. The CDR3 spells CASSLDRTAGELFF. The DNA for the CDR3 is TGTGCCAGCAGCTTAGATAGGACAGCCGGGGAGCTGTTTTTT.

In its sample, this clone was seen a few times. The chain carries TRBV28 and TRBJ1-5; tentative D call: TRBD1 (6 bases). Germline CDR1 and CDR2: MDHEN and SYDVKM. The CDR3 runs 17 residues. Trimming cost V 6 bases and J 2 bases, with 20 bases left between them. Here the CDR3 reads CASRGGPEGWGNQPQHF. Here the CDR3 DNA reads TGTGCCAGCAGGGGGGGGCCGGAGGGTTGGGGCAATCAGCCCCAGCATTTT.

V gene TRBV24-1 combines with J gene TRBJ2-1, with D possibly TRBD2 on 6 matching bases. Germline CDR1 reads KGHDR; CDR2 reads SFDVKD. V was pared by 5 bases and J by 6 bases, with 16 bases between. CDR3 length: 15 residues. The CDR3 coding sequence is TGTGCCACCAGTGGCCTATGGGGAGGCGTCAATGAGCAGTTCTTC. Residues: CATSGLWGGVNEQFF.

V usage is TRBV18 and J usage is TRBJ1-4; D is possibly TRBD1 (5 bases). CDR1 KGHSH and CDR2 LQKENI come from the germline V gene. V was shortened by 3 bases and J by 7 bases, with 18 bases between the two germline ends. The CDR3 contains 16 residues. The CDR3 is CASSPGVVEGLEKLFF. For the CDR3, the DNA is TGTGCCAGCTCACCGGGGGTTGTTGAAGGCCTTGAAAAACTGTTTTTT.

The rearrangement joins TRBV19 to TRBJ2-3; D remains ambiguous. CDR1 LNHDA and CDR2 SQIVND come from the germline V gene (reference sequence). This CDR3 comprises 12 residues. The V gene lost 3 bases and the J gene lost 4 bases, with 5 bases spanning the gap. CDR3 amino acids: CASSIRSDTQYF. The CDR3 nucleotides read TGTGCCAGTAGTATTCGGTCAGATACGCAGTATTTT.

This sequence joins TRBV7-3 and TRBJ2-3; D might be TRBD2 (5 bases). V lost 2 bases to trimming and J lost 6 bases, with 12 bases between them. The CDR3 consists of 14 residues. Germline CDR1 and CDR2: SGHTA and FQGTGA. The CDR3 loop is CASSLQLSGDTQYF. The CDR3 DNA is TGTGCCAGCAGCTTACAGTTGTCGGGGGATACGCAGTATTTT.

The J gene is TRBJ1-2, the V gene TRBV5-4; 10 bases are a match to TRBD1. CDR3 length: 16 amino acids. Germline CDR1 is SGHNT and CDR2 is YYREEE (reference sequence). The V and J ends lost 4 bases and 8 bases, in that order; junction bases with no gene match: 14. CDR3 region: CASSDPVGQGTGGYTF. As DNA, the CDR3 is TGTGCCAGCAGCGACCCGGTGGGACAGGGGACGGGGGGCTACACCTTC.

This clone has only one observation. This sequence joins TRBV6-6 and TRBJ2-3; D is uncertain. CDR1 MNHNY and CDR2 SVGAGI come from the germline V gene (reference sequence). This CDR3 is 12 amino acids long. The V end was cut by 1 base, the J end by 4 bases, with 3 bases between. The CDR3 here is CASSYLADTQYF. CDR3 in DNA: TGTGCCAGCAGTTACTTGGCAGATACGCAGTATTTT.

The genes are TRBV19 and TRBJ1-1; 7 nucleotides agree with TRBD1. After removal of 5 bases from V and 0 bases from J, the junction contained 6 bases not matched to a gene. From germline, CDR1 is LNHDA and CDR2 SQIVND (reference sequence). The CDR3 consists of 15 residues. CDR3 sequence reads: CASSPPQGVNTEAFF. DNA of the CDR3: TGTGCCAGTAGTCCACCCCAGGGGGTGAACACTGAAGCTTTCTTT.

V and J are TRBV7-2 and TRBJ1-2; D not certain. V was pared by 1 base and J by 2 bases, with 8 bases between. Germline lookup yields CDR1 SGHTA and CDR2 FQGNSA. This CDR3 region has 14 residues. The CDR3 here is CASSLGRQNYGYTF. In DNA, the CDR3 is TGTGCCAGCAGCTTAGGACGGCAGAACTATGGCTACACCTTC.

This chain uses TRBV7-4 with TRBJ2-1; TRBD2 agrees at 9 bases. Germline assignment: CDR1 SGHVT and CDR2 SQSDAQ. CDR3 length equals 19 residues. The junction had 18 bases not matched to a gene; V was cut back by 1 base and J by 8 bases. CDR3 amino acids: CASSLVITSGLKGGDEQFF. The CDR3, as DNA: TGTGCCAGCAGCTTAGTTATTACTAGCGGGCTAAAAGGAGGGGATGAGCAGTTCTTC.

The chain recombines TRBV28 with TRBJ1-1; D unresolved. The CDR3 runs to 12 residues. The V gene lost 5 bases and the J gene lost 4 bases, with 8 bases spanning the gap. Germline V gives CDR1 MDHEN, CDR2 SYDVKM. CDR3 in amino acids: CASSEKGTEAFF. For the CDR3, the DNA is TGTGCCAGCAGTGAAAAGGGCACTGAAGCTTTCTTT.

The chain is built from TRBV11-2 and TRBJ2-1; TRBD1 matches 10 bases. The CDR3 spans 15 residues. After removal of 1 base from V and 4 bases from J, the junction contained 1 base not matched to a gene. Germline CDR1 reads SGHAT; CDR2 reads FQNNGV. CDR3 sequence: CASSLGTGGYNEQFF. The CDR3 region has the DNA TGTGCCAGCAGCTTAGGGACAGGGGGATACAATGAGCAGTTCTTC.